Presented here are 9 T cell receptor beta chains from one specimen sequenced in a study of liver allograft versus peripheral blood T cells. Background on the study: Transplanted livers held T cell receptor repertoires, and these were compared with repertoires in recipients' peripheral blood.

TCRdb re-called the reads with MiXCR, one entry per CDR3 protein. The profile shows several hundred distinct CDR3 sequences, about two fifths of them singletons. The receptors originated from a human patient who had a liver transplant. Some T cells may originate from the graft donor.

This clonotype showed up just a few times. The chain carries TRBV19 and TRBJ1-4; possibly TRBD1 for D (5 bases). V was cut by 3 bases and J by 7 bases, with 15 bases left in between. The V gene's germline CDR1 is LNHDA and CDR2 SQIVND (reference sequence). CDR3 length: 15 residues. CDR3 DNA: TGTGCCAGTAGTATTGGCGGGGCGCGGGGTGAAAAACTGTTTTTT. It specifies CASSIGGARGEKLFF. The full variable domain, with the rest looked up from reference TRBV19 and TRBJ1-4, is DGGITQSPKYLFRKEGQNVTLSCEQNLNHDAMYWYRQDPGQGLRLIYYSQIVNDFQKGDIAEGYSVSREKKESFPLTVTSAQKNPTAFYLCASSIGGARGEKLFFGSGTQLSVL.

This clonotype was observed a single time. The chain joins TRBV19 to TRBJ2-3; possibly TRBD2 for D (6 bases). The length of the CDR3 is 14 residues. V was shortened by 4 bases and J by 0 bases, with 8 bases between the two germline ends. Per germline, CDR1 LNHDA and CDR2 SQIVND (reference sequence). The CDR3 nucleotides are TGTGCCAGTAGTAGAGGGACTAGCACAGATACGCAGTATTTT. It encodes CASSRGTSTDTQYF. Full variable domain (missing parts from reference TRBV19 and TRBJ2-3): DGGITQSPKYLFRKEGQNVTLSCEQNLNHDAMYWYRQDPGQGLRLIYYSQIVNDFQKGDIAEGYSVSREKKESFPLTVTSAQKNPTAFYLCASSRGTSTDTQYFGPGTRLTVL.

The chain has TRBV19 and TRBJ2-3, with 9 bases lining up with TRBD2. This CDR3 contains 17 residues. V shed 9 bases, J shed 1 base, and the junction held 14 bases outside the gene matches. CDR1 LNHDA and CDR2 SQIVND come from the germline V gene (reference sequence). Written as DNA, the CDR3 is TGTGCCAGCACTAGGGGGCTAGCGGGGATTGGCACAGATACGCAGTATTTT. Translation: CASTRGLAGIGTDTQYF.

This clonotype was recorded a few times. V gene TRBV13 combines with J gene TRBJ1-1; maybe TRBD1 (6 bases). Looked up from germline, CDR1 is PRHDT and CDR2 is FYEKMQ (reference sequence). CDR3 length: 15 amino acids. V dropped 5 bases and J dropped 5 bases, with 18 bases sitting between them. CDR3 loop: CASSGHRAGRTEAFF. The CDR3 DNA is TGTGCCAGCAGCGGCCACAGGGCCGGGCGTACTGAAGCTTTCTTT.

This clonotype was detected only a few times. CDR3 loop: CASTGAPNSPLHF. The CDR3 coding sequence is TGTGCCAGTACAGGGGCCCCTAATTCACCCCTCCACTTT. The V gene is TRBV30, the J gene TRBJ1-6, with TRBD1 identical over 7 bases. This CDR3 comprises 13 residues. The germline CDR1 and CDR2 sequences are GTSNPN and SVGIG (reference sequence). With V trimmed by 8 bases and J by 6 bases, 7 bases remained unmatched.

This clonotype occurred many times. The J gene is TRBJ1-1, the V gene TRBV27; D possibly corresponds to TRBD1 (5 bases). Germline V gene sequence: CDR1 MNHEY, CDR2 SMNVEV (reference sequence). CDR3 size: 14 residues. Trimming cost V 2 bases and J 0 bases, with 7 bases left between them. The CDR3 bases are TGTGCCAGCAGTTTAGGGACCATGAACACTGAAGCTTTCTTT. Its translation: CASSLGTMNTEAFF.

This sequence joins TRBV6-2 or TRBV6-3 and TRBJ1-1; D is perhaps TRBD1 (6 bases). V was trimmed by 6 bases and J by 1 base, leaving 12 bases between them. The CDR3 is 14 amino acids. The germline V gene encodes CDR1 MNHEY and CDR2 SVGEGT. The CDR3 nucleotides read TGTGCCAGCAGAGAAGGGGGGACGAACACTGAAGCTTTCTTT. Its translation is CASREGGTNTEAFF.

J is TRBJ1-2 and V is TRBV10-3, with a possible D match to TRBD1 (5 bases). This CDR3 is 12 amino acids long. Germline V gene data show CDR1 as ENHRY and CDR2 as SYGVKD. The V and J ends lost 11 bases and 4 bases respectively, with 14 bases between them. CDR3 sequence: CAAGGGFYGYTF. In DNA, the CDR3 is TGTGCCGCGGGGGGGGGTTTCTATGGCTACACCTTC.

The rearrangement uses TRBV19 and TRBJ1-4; no clear D. Trimming removed 5 bases from V and 10 bases from J, with 14 bases in between. The CDR3 sequence is 13 residues long. The V gene's germline CDR1 is LNHDA and CDR2 SQIVND (reference sequence). CDR3 sequence reads: CASSAPGRGKLFF. CDR3 in DNA: TGTGCCAGTAGTGCGCCGGGCCGCGGAAAACTGTTTTTT.